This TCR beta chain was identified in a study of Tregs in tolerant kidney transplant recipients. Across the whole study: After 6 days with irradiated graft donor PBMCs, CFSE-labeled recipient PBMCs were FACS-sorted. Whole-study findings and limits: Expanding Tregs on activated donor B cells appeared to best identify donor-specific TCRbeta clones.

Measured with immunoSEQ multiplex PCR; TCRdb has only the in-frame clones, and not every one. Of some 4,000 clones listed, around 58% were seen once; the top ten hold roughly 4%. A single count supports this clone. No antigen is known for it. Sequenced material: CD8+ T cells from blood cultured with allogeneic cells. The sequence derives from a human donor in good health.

The CDR3 DNA sequence: TGTGCCAGCAGCGACGGGACGCTCGGGGGGGAGACCCAGTACTTC. Protein product: CASSDGTLGGETQYF. The chain links TRBV5-4 to TRBJ2-5, with 7 bases that match TRBD2. The CDR3 spans 15 residues. CDR1 and CDR2 (germline): SGHNT, YYREEE (reference sequence). V lost 4 bases and J lost 5; bases outside the gene matches: 11.